This TCR beta chain comes out of a study of cytomegalovirus exposure and HLA in healthy donors. To note about this clone: The target antigen is unknown.

The PCR had 60 Vbeta and 13 Jbeta primers. Profiling relied on immunoSEQ multiplex PCR, and the TCRdb table lists in-frame clones only, not all of them. The sample has 100,000 or so clones, about 70% seen once. Study observations and caveats: In an earlier analysis, most TCR beta V segments were productive about 87% or about 30% of the time.

Healthy individuals who donated bone marrow served as the donors. Input material: PBMCs. This sequence was found in a man aged 25 to 40 in good health and CMV-seronegative.

In DNA form, the CDR3 reads TGTGCCATCAGTGATGGGGGGGGCTTCTTCGACACCGGGGAGCTGTTTTTT. Protein: CAISDGGGFFDTGELFF. The V call is TRBV10-3, the J call TRBJ2-2; tentatively, D is TRBD2 (7 bases). CDR1 is ENHRY, CDR2 SYGVKD, per germline. V lost 3 bases and J lost 3, with 17 bases in between. CDR3 size: 17 residues.